This T cell receptor beta chain was obtained from a study of early T cells in non-severe SARS-CoV-2 infection. In the study overall: Chains from this unsorted whole-blood bulk RNA could not be paired. Overall study results and limits: VDJdb-based matching was biased toward anti-spike CD8 responses and missed private and CD4 specificities.

A note on this clonotype: Its antigen remains unidentified.

Each single cDNA molecule received a unique molecular identifier. Via MiXCR, TCRdb re-called the 5' RACE reads, giving one row per CDR3 protein. Found here are under 95,000 distinct CDR3 sequences, approximately 12% of them singletons; the top ten hold 4.5%. The CDR3 spans 15 residues. Germline V gene lookup returns CDR1 LGHNA and CDR2 YNFKEQ. Unmatched junction bases numbered 7, after V lost 3 bases and J lost 6 bases. This sequence was found in an adult who was a healthcare worker with PCR-confirmed SARS-CoV-2 infection or an uninfected control (not recorded which). This rearrangement joins TRBV4-2 to TRBJ2-3, with 9 bases matching TRBD2. Input material: whole blood. For the CDR3, the DNA is TGTGCCAGCAGCCACAGCGGGGGGCCGGGGGATACGCAGTATTTT. Amino acids: CASSHSGGPGDTQYF.